This T cell receptor (beta chain) was profiled in a study of cytomegalovirus exposure and HLA in healthy donors. Findings of the study overall: A prior analysis recorded that most TCR beta V segments were productive about 87% or about 30% of the time. Rarity characterized most TCR sequences, yet some public TCRs appeared in many donors. When a later analysis compared HLA-associated TCR beta chains with equally common others, the HLA-associated chains turned out to be more clonally expanded and to have lower generation probabilities. Later analysis associated a missense DCLRE1C variant with TCR beta V- and J-gene trimming.

On this clone: What it recognizes is unknown.

The V and J ends lost 0 bases and 2 bases respectively, with 17 bases between them. The CDR3 spans 17 residues. The germline CDR1 and CDR2 sequences are SGDLS and YYNGEE. The primer mix had 60 Vbeta and 13 Jbeta primers. The repertoire was sequenced with immunoSEQ multiplex PCR; TCRdb's copy has only in-frame clones and lacks some. This table holds some 190,000 clones, approximately 81% found once. The sequence came from a male donor in good health and CMV-seronegative. The sequencing input was PBMCs. The chain combines TRBV9 with TRBJ2-5; D is perhaps TRBD2 (6 bases). The CDR3 nucleotides are TGTGCCAGCAGCGTAGATAGAGGGCTAGCGTCTCAAGAGACCCAGTACTTC. Translating gives CASSVDRGLASQETQYF.